Listed below are T cell receptor beta chains from one sample, sequenced in a study of T cell repertoires in cytomegalovirus infection. TCRdb ran MiXCR on the reads and lists one entry per CDR3 protein. The sample holds approximately 500,000 distinct CDR3 sequences, 16% seen once. Sequencing was carried out using CD8+ T cells from PBMCs. Source of these receptors: a human donor in good health (CMV status not recorded). Some clones in this sample may be carry-over from other donors' samples. Each CDR3 is given with its conserved first and last residue. D genes are given only for firm matches. Size is stated for part of the rows, as once, few or many counts, or as a class when the clone is expanded.

CDR3 protein	CDR3 DNA	clone size	D gene	V gene	J gene
CASSHGVESSYNSPLHF	TGTGCCAGCAGCCATGGGGTGGAGAGCTCCTATAATTCACCCCTCCACTTT	NA	NA	TRBV3-1	TRBJ1-6
CSARDRSSLAFQPQHF	TGCAGTGCTAGAGATCGCTCGAGTCTGGCCTTTCAGCCCCAGCATTTT	NA	NA	TRBV20-1	TRBJ1-5
CASKGGRGQETQYF	TGTGCCAGCAAAGGGGGTAGGGGACAAGAGACCCAGTACTTC	many	NA	TRBV12-3/TRBV12-4	TRBJ2-5
CASSIRLYTGRTEAFF	TGTGCCAGTAGTATCCGATTATATACAGGGAGGACTGAAGCTTTCTTT	NA	NA	TRBV19	TRBJ1-1
CASSVQNTGELFF	TGTGCCAGTAGTGTCCAAAACACCGGGGAGCTGTTTTTT	many	NA	TRBV19	TRBJ2-2
CASSPGLRGTDTQYF	TGTGCCAGCTCACCGGGCCTGAGGGGGACAGATACGCAGTATTTT	once	NA	TRBV18	TRBJ2-3
CASSSIRGQNTGELFF	TGTGCCAGCAGCTCAATCAGGGGTCAGAACACCGGGGAGCTGTTTTTT	few	NA	TRBV5-5	TRBJ2-2
CASSPQGGPGADTQYF	TGTGCCAGCAGTCCACAGGGGGGGCCCGGCGCAGATACGCAGTATTTT	many	NA	TRBV12-3/TRBV12-4	TRBJ2-3
CASRPGTSGGAQETQYF	TGTGCCAGCCGCCCCGGGACTAGCGGGGGGGCCCAAGAGACCCAGTACTTC	few	TRBD2	TRBV5-8	TRBJ2-5
CASSQAWDRDPNYGYTF	TGTGCCAGCAGCCAAGCTTGGGACAGGGACCCTAACTATGGCTACACCTTC	few	TRBD1	TRBV14	TRBJ1-2
CASNPTGSGSPAFF	TGTGCCAGCAACCCGACAGGCTCGGGCTCCCCTGCTTTCTTT	many	NA	TRBV2	TRBJ1-1
CASSPRQDTNEKLFF	TGTGCCAGCAGTCCAAGACAGGATACTAATGAAAAACTGTTTTTT	NA	NA	TRBV6-6	TRBJ1-4
CASSEAGRFGQGWSYTF	TGTGCCAGCAGTGAAGCTGGCCGCTTCGGACAGGGCTGGAGCTACACCTTC	NA	TRBD1	TRBV6-1	TRBJ1-2
CASSHRDRLTDTQYF	TGTGCCAGCAGTCATCGGGACAGACTCACAGATACGCAGTATTTT	NA	TRBD1	TRBV27	TRBJ2-3
CASSGAGRATYEQYF	TGTGCCAGCAGTGGGGCGGGAAGGGCGACCTACGAGCAGTACTTC	NA	NA	TRBV2	TRBJ2-7
CASSEGVAGDEQYF	TGTGCCAGCAGTGAAGGGGTCGCCGGAGACGAGCAGTACTTC	many	NA	TRBV6-1	TRBJ2-7
CSARDSGTGKHEQYF	TGCAGTGCTAGAGATAGTGGGACAGGGAAGCACGAGCAGTACTTC	NA	TRBD1	TRBV20-1	TRBJ2-7
CASSLYRPTPYSNQPQHF	TGTGCCAGCAGTTTATATAGACCAACCCCCTATAGCAATCAGCCCCAGCATTTT	NA	NA	TRBV27	TRBJ1-5
CASSPRDRVEAFF	TGTGCCAGCAGCCCACGGGACAGGGTTGAAGCTTTCTTT	many	TRBD1	TRBV7-9	TRBJ1-1
CASSWTGENEQYF	TGTGCCAGCAGCTGGACAGGGGAGAACGAGCAGTACTTC	NA	TRBD1	TRBV5-4	TRBJ2-7
CASRGGLASYQETQYF	TGTGCCAGCAGGGGAGGACTAGCCTCCTACCAAGAGACCCAGTACTTC	many	TRBD2	TRBV12-3/TRBV12-4	TRBJ2-5
CASSFQDSYNEQFF	TGTGCCAGCAGTTTCCAGGACAGTTACAATGAGCAGTTCTTC	NA	NA	TRBV27	TRBJ2-1
CSAPPGQGEAFF	TGCAGTGCTCCCCCGGGACAGGGGGAAGCTTTCTTT	many	TRBD1	TRBV20-1	TRBJ1-1
CASSYQGASTDTQYF	TGTGCCAGCAGTTACCAGGGGGCGAGCACAGATACGCAGTATTTT	few	TRBD1	TRBV6-6	TRBJ2-3
CASSYRQGTTDTQYF	TGTGCCAGCAGTTACCGGCAGGGGACCACAGATACGCAGTATTTT	NA	NA	TRBV6-5	TRBJ2-3
CSANPYGRDRESYEQYF	TGCAGTGCTAACCCCTACGGCCGGGACAGGGAATCCTACGAGCAGTACTTC	NA	TRBD1	TRBV20-1	TRBJ2-7
CASSTQYF	TGTGCCAGCAGCACGCAGTATTTT	NA	NA	TRBV2	TRBJ2-3
CASSSNRGTTSTDTQYF	TGTGCCAGCAGCTCAAATCGGGGGACAACTAGCACAGATACGCAGTATTTT	many	NA	TRBV7-9	TRBJ2-3
CASSKRPRDPEAFF	TGTGCCAGCAGCAAGCGACCCAGGGATCCTGAAGCTTTCTTT	few	NA	TRBV14	TRBJ1-1
CASPSAGKYSNQPQHF	TGTGCCAGCCCATCGGCAGGGAAATATAGCAATCAGCCCCAGCATTTT	many	NA	TRBV28	TRBJ1-5
CASSLGQGAEGYTF	TGTGCCAGCAGTTTGGGACAGGGGGCCGAGGGCTACACCTTC	few	TRBD1	TRBV27	TRBJ1-2
CSARDRGPSYEQYF	TGCAGTGCTAGAGACAGGGGACCCTCCTACGAGCAGTACTTC	many	NA	TRBV20-1	TRBJ2-7
CASSMTSGRSEQFF	TGTGCCAGTAGTATGACTAGCGGGAGATCTGAGCAGTTCTTC	NA	TRBD2	TRBV19	TRBJ2-1
CASSLGLRAGQETQYF	TGTGCCAGCAGCTTAGGGTTAAGGGCGGGCCAAGAGACCCAGTACTTC	many	NA	TRBV7-3	TRBJ2-5
CASSSGQRGAEAFF	TGTGCCAGTAGTTCGGGCCAGAGAGGCGCTGAAGCTTTCTTT	few	NA	TRBV19	TRBJ1-1
CASSFVLTSYEQYF	TGTGCCAGCAGCTTTGTCCTTACCTCCTACGAGCAGTACTTC	few	NA	TRBV5-5	TRBJ2-7
CASSPGKGNEQFF	TGTGCCAGCTCACCGGGGAAGGGCAATGAGCAGTTCTTC	NA	NA	TRBV18	TRBJ2-1